These 31 T cell receptor beta chains share one sample of origin, sequenced in a study of blood T cell repertoires in COVID-19. The assay was immunoSEQ multiplex PCR, and TCRdb's table has in-frame clones only and misses some. The table has under 200,000 clones, 75% to 85% seen once. The sample taken for sequencing was PBMCs or T cells enriched from blood (not recorded which). These receptors were obtained from a woman aged 55-69 years who had recovered from COVID-19.

This rearrangement joins TRBV5-5 to TRBJ1-1, with D unresolved. V lost 1 base and J 1 base, leaving 5 bases between the germline ends. Germline lookup yields CDR1 SGHKS and CDR2 YYEKEE (reference sequence). The length of the CDR3 is 13 residues. The CDR3 DNA follows: TGTGCCAGCAGCTTGTCGTGGAACACTGAAGCTTTCTTT. Protein: CASSLSWNTEAFF.

The chain recombines TRBV27 with TRBJ2-1, with 8 bases aligning to TRBD2. With 10 bases clipped from V and 14 bases from J, the junction kept 28 bases outside the gene matches. Germline assignment: CDR1 MNHEY and CDR2 SMNVEV (reference sequence). This CDR3 comprises 17 residues. As DNA, the CDR3 is TGTGCCACCCGGGGGGCGGCGGGGGGCCCATCCCGGTTTAGGGAGTTCTTC. It is translated as CATRGAAGGPSRFREFF.

This chain connects TRBV28 to TRBJ1-2, with 7 bases aligning to TRBD1. With 8 bases clipped from V and 7 bases from J, the junction kept 10 bases outside the gene matches. CDR1 is MDHEN, CDR2 SYDVKM, per germline. The CDR3 is 13 residues long. CDR3 bases: TGTGCCAGCGGACGACAGGGCCGATCTGGCTACACCTTC. It specifies CASGRQGRSGYTF.

This clone was seen more than once but under ten times. The chain couples TRBV5-1 to TRBJ2-1, with 12 bases lining up with TRBD1. CDR1 and CDR2 from the germline V gene are SGHRS and YFSETQ. CDR3 length equals 16 residues. The trim removed 0 bases at V and 7 bases at J, leaving 5 bases unmatched. This chain's CDR3 is CASSLGLGQGANEQFF. CDR3 DNA: TGCGCCAGCAGCTTGGGGTTGGGACAGGGGGCTAATGAGCAGTTCTTC.

In this sample, this clone turned up a few times. The chain uses TRBV11-2 and TRBJ2-7, with 8 bases lining up with TRBD1. With V trimmed by 6 bases and J by 1 base, 5 bases remained unmatched. Germline V gene sequence: CDR1 SGHAT, CDR2 FQNNGV. This CDR3 is 14 amino acids long. The CDR3: CASRDTGGSYEQYF. Written as DNA, the CDR3 is TGTGCCAGCAGAGATACAGGGGGGTCCTACGAGCAGTACTTC. Full variable domain (rest looked up from reference TRBV11-2 and TRBJ2-7): EAGVAQSPRYKIIEKRQSVAFWCNPISGHATLYWYQQILGQGPKLLIQFQNNGVVDDSQLPKDRFSAERLKGVDSTLKIQPAKLEDSAVYLCASRDTGGSYEQYFGPGTRLTVT.

The rearrangement uses TRBV10-3 and TRBJ1-1, with TRBD1 identical over 11 bases. V shed 6 bases, J shed 4 bases, and the junction held 10 bases outside the gene matches. CDR3 length equals 16 residues. Germline loops: CDR1 ENHRY, CDR2 SYGVKD. The CDR3 protein is CAISPGQGGGSTEAFF. The CDR3 nucleotides are TGTGCCATCAGCCCGGGACAGGGGGGTGGTAGCACTGAAGCTTTCTTT.

This clone has more than one count but fewer than ten. J is TRBJ2-1 and V is TRBV19; 7 nucleotides line up with TRBD2. The trim removed 10 bases at V and 2 bases at J, leaving 11 bases unmatched. Per germline, CDR1 LNHDA and CDR2 SQIVND (reference sequence). The CDR3 consists of 15 residues. The CDR3 spells CATSPERGPYNEQFF. The CDR3 region has the DNA TGTGCCACCAGTCCAGAGCGGGGTCCCTACAATGAGCAGTTCTTC.

The chain couples TRBV5-1 to TRBJ1-2; no clear D. Trimming removed 2 bases from V and 5 bases from J, with 13 bases in between. This CDR3 comprises 14 residues. From germline, CDR1 is SGHRS and CDR2 YFSETQ. This CDR3 reads CASSFDKAGYGYTF. DNA for the CDR3: TGCGCCAGCAGCTTCGACAAGGCGGGGTATGGCTACACCTTC.

This chain joins TRBV27 and TRBJ1-1; no firm D call. CDR3 length: 12 residues. Germline V CDR1 and CDR2: MNHEY, SMNVEV (reference sequence). Trimming cost V 3 bases and J 5 bases, with 7 bases left between them. As DNA, the CDR3 is TGTGCCAGCAGTTTGGCGGGTACTGAAGCTTTCTTT. This encodes CASSLAGTEAFF.

V gene TRBV7-8 combines with J gene TRBJ1-4, with TRBD1 identical over 8 bases. The germline V gene has CDR1 SGHVS and CDR2 FQNEAQ. J gave up 8 bases and V 5 bases, and 7 bases lay outside the gene matches. This CDR3 is 14 amino acids long. CDR3 in amino acids: CASSLDRGQEKLFF. The CDR3 DNA sequence: TGTGCCAGCAGCCTCGACAGGGGCCAGGAAAAACTGTTTTTT.

This clone was picked up many times. The gene calls are TRBV7-8 and TRBJ1-2; D perhaps matches TRBD1 (5 bases). The CDR3 contains 15 residues. V gave up 5 bases and J gave up 4 bases, with 17 bases separating them. From germline, CDR1 is SGHVS and CDR2 FQNEAQ. CDR3 sequence (DNA): TGTGCCAGCAGCGCACGAGAAGGTCAGGGCTATGGCTACACCTTC. This translates into CASSAREGQGYGYTF.

Here the CDR3 reads CASSLGQGAYEQYF. CDR3 sequence (DNA): TGTGCCAGCAGCCTTGGACAGGGGGCCTACGAGCAGTACTTC. The rearrangement joins TRBV7-7 to TRBJ2-7; 10 nucleotides agree with TRBD1. The CDR3 contains 14 residues. V lost 5 bases and J lost 2; bases outside the gene matches: 3. Per germline, CDR1 SSHAT and CDR2 FNYEAQ (reference sequence).

This chain links TRBV30 with TRBJ1-4; D unresolved. Trimming cost V 4 bases and J 7 bases, with 13 bases left between them. This CDR3 spans 13 amino acids. Germline CDR1 GTSNPN, CDR2 SVGIG (reference sequence). The CDR3 reads CAWNAGGLEKLFF. The CDR3 DNA follows: TGTGCCTGGAATGCCGGAGGGCTTGAAAAACTGTTTTTT.

This sequence joins TRBV12-1 and TRBJ1-5. TRBV12-1 is shown as a pseudogene. CDR3 size: 17 residues. The CDR3 is CASSFVAGGVQGQPQHF. The CDR3, as DNA: TGTGCCAGCAGCTTTGTAGCGGGGGGGGTTCAGGGTCAGCCCCAGCATTTT.

The sample holds a few counts of this clone. The rearrangement joins TRBV7-3 to TRBJ2-1, with TRBD1 matching 10 bases. The germline V gene has CDR1 SGHTA and CDR2 FQGTGA. Losses at the gene ends were 2 bases for V and 10 bases for J; bases not matched to a gene: 8. The CDR3 is 15 residues long. CDR3 protein: CASSLETGGRREQFF. The CDR3 DNA sequence: TGTGCCAGCAGCTTAGAGACAGGGGGCAGACGGGAGCAGTTCTTC.

CDR3 in amino acids: CASTSPQNTGELFF. The CDR3 nucleotides read TGTGCCAGCACCTCCCCACAGAACACCGGGGAGCTGTTTTTT. This chain links TRBV6-5 with TRBJ2-2, with D unclear. V was cut by 7 bases and J by 1 base, with 10 bases left in between. The CDR3 consists of 14 residues. The germline V gene has CDR1 MNHEY and CDR2 SVGAGI.

V gene TRBV7-8 combines with J gene TRBJ2-1, with 9 bases identical to TRBD2. Germline V lookup: CDR1 SGHVS, CDR2 FQNEAQ. J gave up 7 bases and V 5 bases, and 21 bases lay outside the gene matches. This CDR3 has 19 residues. CDR3 sequence reads: CASSPRSAALAGGLNEQFF. CDR3 sequence (DNA): TGTGCCAGCAGCCCCAGGAGCGCTGCCTTGGCGGGGGGGCTGAATGAGCAGTTCTTC.

This chain joins TRBV21-1 and TRBJ1-5. TRBV21-1 is designated a pseudogene. This CDR3 spans 13 amino acids. CDR3: CASSGRVNQPQHF. CDR3 nucleotide sequence: TGTGCCAGCAGTGGGAGGGTTAATCAGCCCCAGCATTTT.

The chain carries TRBV27 and TRBJ2-7; 7 nucleotides line up with TRBD1. In germline, CDR1 is MNHEY, CDR2 SMNVEV (reference sequence). This CDR3 is 14 amino acids long. The trim removed 2 bases at V and 3 bases at J, leaving 4 bases unmatched. This chain's CDR3 is CASSLRAGGYEQYF. Here the CDR3 DNA reads TGTGCCAGCAGTTTACGGGCAGGGGGCTACGAGCAGTACTTC.

The chain recombines TRBV14 with TRBJ2-2; weak D call: TRBD1 (6 bases). V was shortened by 0 bases and J by 5 bases, with 16 bases between the two germline ends. Germline CDR1 and CDR2: SGHDN and FVKESK. This CDR3 comprises 17 residues. CDR3 residues: CASSQDPRGGWTGELFF. The CDR3 DNA reads TGTGCCAGCAGCCAAGATCCCAGGGGCGGCTGGACCGGGGAGCTGTTTTTT.

The chain combines TRBV9 with TRBJ1-6; D uncertain. This CDR3 comprises 14 residues. V lost 0 bases to trimming and J lost 5 bases, with 6 bases between them. Germline V CDR1 and CDR2: SGDLS, YYNGEE. The DNA for the CDR3 is TGTGCCAGCAGCGTAGGCCAGGATAATTCACCCCTCCACTTT. Amino acids: CASSVGQDNSPLHF.

J is TRBJ1-2 and V is TRBV6-5; D gene unclear. The CDR3 runs to 13 residues. V shed 2 bases and J shed 2 bases, with 6 bases lying between them. Germline values: CDR1 MNHEY, CDR2 SVGAGI. The CDR3, as DNA: TGTGCCAGCAGTTACAGGGAGAACTATGGCTACACCTTC. Its translation: CASSYRENYGYTF.

V gene TRBV11-3 combines with J gene TRBJ2-5, with 10 bases aligning to TRBD1. The CDR3 loop spans 16 amino acids. Trimming removed 5 bases from V and 1 base from J; junction bases left unmatched: 7. The germline V gene encodes CDR1 SGHNT and CDR2 YENEEA. Written as DNA, the CDR3 is TGTGCCAGCAGCACGGGGACAGGGGCGACCCAAGAGACCCAGTACTTC. It yields the protein CASSTGTGATQETQYF.

The rearrangement joins TRBV3-1 (or the pseudogene TRBV3-2) to TRBJ2-3, with 8 bases identical to TRBD2. V was pared by 0 bases and J by 6 bases, with 8 bases of the junction left unmatched. The germline gives CDR1 LGHDT, CDR2 YNNKEL (reference sequence). The CDR3 runs to 16 residues. DNA of the CDR3: TGTGCCAGCAGCCAAGATAGGGGGACTAGTTGGGATACGCAGTATTTT. Protein sequence: CASSQDRGTSWDTQYF.

This chain joins TRBV20-1 and TRBJ2-2; D is unresolved. Germline CDR1 DFQATT, CDR2 SNEGSKA (reference sequence). The CDR3 totals 14 residues. The V and J ends lost 3 bases and 0 bases respectively, with 8 bases between them. The chain's CDR3 is CSASSGTNTGELFF. The CDR3 region has the DNA TGCAGTGCTAGTTCAGGAACGAACACCGGGGAGCTGTTTTTT.

The chain couples TRBV24-1 to TRBJ1-5, with TRBD1 identical over 10 bases. V lost 9 bases, J lost 4 bases, and 2 bases stayed unmatched. From germline, CDR1 is KGHDR and CDR2 SFDVKD. This CDR3 spans 13 amino acids. The CDR3 DNA follows: TGTGCCACCGGGACAGGGGAGAATCAGCCCCAGCATTTT. It yields the protein CATGTGENQPQHF.

The rearrangement joins TRBV14 to TRBJ1-6, with D hard to call. The CDR3 spans 13 residues. Germline-derived CDR1 and CDR2 are SGHDN and FVKESK. V was cut by 2 bases and J by 8 bases, with 7 bases left in between. The CDR3 sequence: CASSQSSDSPLHF. The CDR3 nucleotides read TGTGCCAGCAGCCAAAGCTCGGATTCACCCCTCCACTTT.

This clone was counted a few times. J is TRBJ1-5 and V is TRBV6-5, with unresolved D. V shed 7 bases and J shed 4 bases, with 11 bases lying between them. CDR3 size: 13 residues. Looked up from germline, CDR1 is MNHEY and CDR2 is SVGAGI. The CDR3, as DNA: TGTGCCAGCACTTGGGCCTATAATCAGCCCCAGCATTTT. It specifies CASTWAYNQPQHF.

The V call is TRBV20-1, the J call TRBJ2-5; unclear D gene. CDR1 and CDR2 (germline): DFQATT, SNEGSKA (reference sequence). The CDR3 contains 14 residues. The ends were cut back, 3 bases at V and 2 bases at J, with 13 bases in the middle. This chain's CDR3 is CSASYRAQQETQYF. CDR3 nucleotide sequence: TGCAGTGCTAGTTATCGCGCTCAACAAGAGACCCAGTACTTC.

CDR3 residues: CATSSSTQGRQKLFF. The DNA for the CDR3 is TGTGCCACCAGCAGTAGTACACAGGGTAGGCAAAAACTGTTTTTT. The J gene is TRBJ1-4, the V gene TRBV15; tentatively, D is TRBD1 (6 bases). V dropped 3 bases and J dropped 9 bases, with 17 bases sitting between them. Germline lookup yields CDR1 LNHNV and CDR2 YYDKDF (reference sequence). The CDR3 covers 15 residues.

This sequence joins TRBV7-8 and TRBJ1-5; maybe TRBD1 (5 bases). CDR3 length equals 14 residues. Trimming cost V 5 bases and J 3 bases, with 11 bases left between them. The germline V gene has CDR1 SGHVS and CDR2 FQNEAQ. CDR3 loop: CASSGDSLNQPQHF. DNA of the CDR3: TGTGCCAGCAGCGGAGACAGCCTCAATCAGCCCCAGCATTTT.